This TCR beta chain stems from a study of blood T cell repertoires in COVID-19. As for the study in general: The United States, Italy and Spain supplied acute and convalescent COVID-19 samples. Sources were T cells, B-cell-depleted T cells, or PBMCs; the material itself was cDNA or gDNA.

Concerning this clone: At the DNA level, this CDR3 is encoded by other sequences in the same sample as well.

Assay used: immunoSEQ multiplex PCR; TCRdb lists only in-frame clones, some missing. The repertoire includes around 78,000 clones, around 80% of them detected once, and about 19% sits in the top ten. There are 13 residues in the CDR3. Trimming cost V 6 bases and J 4 bases, with 10 bases left between them. Germline lookup yields CDR1 MNHEY and CDR2 SVGAGI. Sequenced material: peripheral blood. The chain links TRBV6-5 to TRBJ1-5, with D possibly matching TRBD1 (6 bases). The TCR was taken from a human donor in a cohort sampled during active COVID-19. The chain's CDR3 is CASSRGWNQPQHF. As DNA, the CDR3 is TGTGCCAGCAGCAGGGGCTGGAATCAGCCCCAGCATTTT.